One sample yielded the 9 T cell receptor beta chains listed below, sequenced in a study of beta chain features in type 1 diabetes. Reverse transcription of all isolated RNA meant that expressed TCRB transcripts were sequenced. Some clones are missing from TCRdb's copy, which holds only in-frame ones; the method was immunoSEQ multiplex PCR. The data contain some 400,000 clones, more than 12% of them singletons. Sample: naive CD4+ T cells from blood. All receptors come from a woman younger than 30 in good health.

This clone has just a few counts. The chain has TRBV28 and TRBJ1-1; TRBD1 agrees at 8 bases. Germline CDR1 and CDR2: MDHEN and SYDVKM. The CDR3 has 17 amino acids. The V gene end was trimmed by 2 bases and the J gene end by 0 bases; junction bases not matched to a gene: 8. Written as DNA, the CDR3 is TGTGCCAGCAGTTTACCCACAGGGGGGATCATGAACACTGAAGCTTTCTTT. This encodes CASSLPTGGIMNTEAFF.

This clone was counted a few times. Other DNA variants within this sample encode the same CDR3. V gene TRBV6-5 combines with J gene TRBJ2-3; D not certain. The CDR3 spans 12 residues. Trimming took 0 bases from V and 5 from J, leaving 3 bases between them. Germline CDR1 MNHEY, CDR2 SVGAGI. CDR3 residues: CASSYSRDTQYF. Here the CDR3 DNA reads TGTGCCAGCAGTTACTCGAGAGATACGCAGTATTTT.

This rearrangement joins TRBV28 to TRBJ2-2, with D unclear. The ends were cut back, 4 bases at V and 5 bases at J, with 11 bases in the middle. CDR3 size: 14 residues. Per germline, CDR1 MDHEN and CDR2 SYDVKM. This chain's CDR3 is CASSWSSKTGELFF. Here the CDR3 DNA reads TGTGCCAGCAGTTGGAGTAGTAAGACCGGGGAGCTGTTTTTT.

The gene calls are TRBV15 and TRBJ1-2; D is unresolved. Germline CDR1 and CDR2: LNHNV and YYDKDF (reference sequence). The CDR3 extends over 15 amino acids. V lost 0 bases, J lost 4 bases, and 12 bases lay in between. The CDR3 DNA sequence: TGTGCCACCAGCAGAGATCCGGGAGGGATCTATGGCTACACCTTC. This gives the protein CATSRDPGGIYGYTF.

The chain couples TRBV9 to TRBJ2-7; 11 bases are a match to TRBD2. The CDR3 is 15 amino acids. CDR1 is SGDLS and CDR2 is YYNGEE in the germline V gene. J lost 2 bases, V lost 3 bases, and 4 bases had no gene match. Here the CDR3 reads CASSAGLAAPYEQYF. CDR3 nucleotides: TGTGCCAGCAGCGCGGGACTAGCGGCTCCCTACGAGCAGTACTTC.

This clone was counted only a few times. This chain uses TRBV5-1 with TRBJ1-5; 9 bases agree with TRBD1. V lost 4 bases to trimming and J lost 1 base; unmatched junction nucleotides: 3. Germline assignment: CDR1 SGHRS and CDR2 YFSETQ. The CDR3 is 15 residues long. The CDR3 here is CASSAQGASNQPQHF. In nucleotides, the CDR3 is TGCGCCAGCAGCGCACAGGGGGCGAGCAATCAGCCCCAGCATTTT.

This clone was counted only a few times. The chain links TRBV5-4 to TRBJ1-5, with TRBD1 matching 9 bases. This CDR3 comprises 14 residues. With 2 bases clipped from V and 6 bases from J, the junction kept 3 bases outside the gene matches. CDR1 and CDR2 from the germline V gene are SGHNT and YYREEE (reference sequence). The CDR3 bases are TGTGCCAGCAGCTTTTACAGGGGGCCTCAGCCCCAGCATTTT. Translated, it gives CASSFYRGPQPQHF.

In this sample, this clone turned up a few times. The chain uses TRBV5-4 and TRBJ2-1, with 8 bases lining up with TRBD1. This CDR3 is built from 16 residues. V trimming: 9 bases; J trimming: 0 bases; junction bases outside the gene matches: 11. CDR1 SGHNT and CDR2 YYREEE come from the germline V gene (reference sequence). The CDR3 loop reads CATIVRTGSSYNEQFF. CDR3 DNA: TGTGCCACCATTGTTAGGACAGGGAGCTCCTACAATGAGCAGTTCTTC.

The CDR3 bases are TGTGCCCTGAGGCTGGACTATGGCTACACCTTC. The encoded protein is CALRLDYGYTF. The chain links TRBV30 to TRBJ1-2; D uncertain. The CDR3 extends over 11 amino acids. V shed 8 bases and J shed 3 bases, with 10 bases lying between them. CDR1 GTSNPN and CDR2 SVGIG come from the germline V gene (reference sequence).